This TCR beta chain was sequenced for a study of T cell repertoires in cytomegalovirus infection. Study details: Public TCR beta signatures marked donors with CMV infection and the matching HLA. Broader study findings: Carriers of CMV and the relevant HLA type were discriminated by public TCR beta frequency. HLA-C-restricted CMV-specific TCR beta clonotypes were dominant in the ex vivo response.

Germline-derived CDR1 and CDR2 are LNHDA and SQIVND (reference sequence). The CDR3 consists of 14 residues. V was shortened by 4 bases and J by 3 bases, with 12 bases between the two germline ends. A word on this clonotype: Its antigen is not known.

TCRdb called the reads again in MiXCR, with one record for every CDR3 protein. The profile shows under 200,000 distinct CDR3 sequences, roughly 30% of them singletons. Sequenced: PBMCs. The source is a human donor in good health (CMV status not recorded). Some clones in this sample may be carry-over from other donors' samples. The chain joins TRBV19 to TRBJ1-1, with D hard to call. The CDR3 sequence: CASSTPHRDTEAFF. The DNA of the CDR3 is TGTGCCAGTAGTACACCGCATAGGGACACTGAAGCTTTCTTT.